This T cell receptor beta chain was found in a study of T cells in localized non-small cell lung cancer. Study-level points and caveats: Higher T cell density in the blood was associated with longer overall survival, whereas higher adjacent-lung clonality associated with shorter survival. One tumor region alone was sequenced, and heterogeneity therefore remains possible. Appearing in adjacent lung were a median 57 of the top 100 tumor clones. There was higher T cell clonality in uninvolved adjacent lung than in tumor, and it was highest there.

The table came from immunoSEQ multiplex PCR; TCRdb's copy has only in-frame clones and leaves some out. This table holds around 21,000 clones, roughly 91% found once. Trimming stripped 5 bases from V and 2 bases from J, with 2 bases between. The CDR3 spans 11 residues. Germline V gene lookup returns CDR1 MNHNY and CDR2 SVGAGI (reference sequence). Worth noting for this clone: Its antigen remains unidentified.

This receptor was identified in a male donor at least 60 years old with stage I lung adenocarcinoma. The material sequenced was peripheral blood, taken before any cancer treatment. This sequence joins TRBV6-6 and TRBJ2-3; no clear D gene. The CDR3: CASSPTDTQYF. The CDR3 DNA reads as TGTGCCAGCAGTCCCACAGATACGCAGTATTTT.